This entry is about one TCR beta chain. CDR1 is SGDLS, CDR2 YYNGEE, per germline. This CDR3 has 17 residues. J lost 0 bases, V lost 4 bases, and 10 bases had no gene match. Sequencing was at deep level. The method was immunoSEQ multiplex PCR; TCRdb's version includes in-frame clones alone and lacks a portion of them. This table holds more than 2,000,000 clones, 80% to 95% found once. These data come from a study of shared clonotypes between healthy human individuals. The V call is TRBV9, the J call TRBJ2-1, with 7 bases matching TRBD2. The sequenced material came from naive CD4+ T cells from PBMCs. Described subset: CD45RA+ positively selected. This TCR was sampled from a man younger than 35 in good health. Some clones in this sample may be carry-over from other donors' samples. The CDR3, as DNA: TGTGCCAGCAGCCTGGGCCTAGCGGCCGGCTCCTACAATGAGCAGTTCTTC. Translating gives CASSLGLAAGSYNEQFF.